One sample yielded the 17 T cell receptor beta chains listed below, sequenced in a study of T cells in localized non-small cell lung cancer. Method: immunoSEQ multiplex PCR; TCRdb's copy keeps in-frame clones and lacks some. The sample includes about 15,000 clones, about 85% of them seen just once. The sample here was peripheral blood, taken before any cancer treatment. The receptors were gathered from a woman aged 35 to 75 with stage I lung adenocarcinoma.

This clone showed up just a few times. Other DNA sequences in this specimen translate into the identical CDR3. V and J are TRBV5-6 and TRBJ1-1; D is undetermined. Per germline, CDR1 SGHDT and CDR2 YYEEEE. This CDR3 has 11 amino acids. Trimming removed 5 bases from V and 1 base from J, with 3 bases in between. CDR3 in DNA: TGTGCCAGCAGTCGGAACACTGAAGCTTTCTTT. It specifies CASSRNTEAFF.

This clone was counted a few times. The CDR3 spells CSGQKTNTGELFF. The CDR3 DNA reads TGCAGCGGACAGAAAACTAACACCGGGGAGCTGTTTTTT. The rearrangement uses TRBV29-1 and TRBJ2-2; possibly TRBD1 for D (5 bases). Trimming stripped 7 bases from V and 2 bases from J, with 11 bases between. CDR3 length: 13 amino acids. Germline V gene data show CDR1 as SQVTM and CDR2 as ANQGSEA.

CDR3: CASRGQGTNTEAFF. In nucleotides, the CDR3 is TGTGCCAGCAGGGGACAGGGGACGAACACTGAAGCTTTCTTT. This sequence joins TRBV6-6 and TRBJ1-1, with TRBD1 matching 10 bases. The CDR3 totals 14 residues. Germline V CDR1 and CDR2: MNHNY, SVGAGI (reference sequence). V gave up 6 bases and J gave up 1 base; unmatched junction bases: 2.

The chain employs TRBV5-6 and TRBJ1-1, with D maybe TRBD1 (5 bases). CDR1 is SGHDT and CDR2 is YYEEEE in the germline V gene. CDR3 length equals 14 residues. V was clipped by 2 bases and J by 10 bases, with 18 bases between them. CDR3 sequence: CASSFGVAGAGAFF. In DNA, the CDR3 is TGTGCCAGCAGCTTCGGGGTGGCTGGGGCTGGAGCTTTCTTT.

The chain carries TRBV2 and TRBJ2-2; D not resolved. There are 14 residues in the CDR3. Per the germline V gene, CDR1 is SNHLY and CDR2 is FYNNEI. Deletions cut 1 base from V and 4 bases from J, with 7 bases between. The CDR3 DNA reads TGTGCCAGCAGTGAAGGTCCAGCCACCGGGGAGCTGTTTTTT. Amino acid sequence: CASSEGPATGELFF.

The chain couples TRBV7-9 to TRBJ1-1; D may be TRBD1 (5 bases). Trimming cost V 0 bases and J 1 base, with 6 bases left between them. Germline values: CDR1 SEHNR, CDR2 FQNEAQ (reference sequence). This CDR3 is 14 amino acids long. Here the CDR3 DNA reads TGTGCCAGCAGCTTAGCCGGGACGAACACTGAAGCTTTCTTT. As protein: CASSLAGTNTEAFF.

Here the CDR3 DNA reads TGTGCCAGTAGTTTAGGTAGCGGGGGCACAGATACGCAGTATTTT. It encodes CASSLGSGGTDTQYF. The chain is built from TRBV19 and TRBJ2-3; TRBD2 matches 8 bases. The J segment lost 1 base and the V segment lost 5 bases, leaving 5 bases of the junction unmatched. CDR3 length: 15 amino acids. CDR1 is LNHDA and CDR2 is SQIVND in the germline V gene (reference sequence).

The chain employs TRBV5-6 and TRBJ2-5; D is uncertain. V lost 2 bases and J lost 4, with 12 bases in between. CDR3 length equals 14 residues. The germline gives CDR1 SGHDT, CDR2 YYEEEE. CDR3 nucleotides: TGTGCCAGCAGCTTCCCTGTCGGCGGAGAGACCCAGTACTTC. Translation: CASSFPVGGETQYF.

For the CDR3, the DNA is TGTGCCAGCAGTACGAGACAGGGTTTGAGGGAGACCCAGTACTTC. It codes for CASSTRQGLRETQYF. The chain joins TRBV28 to TRBJ2-5, with TRBD1 matching 7 bases. The junction had 11 bases not matched to a gene; V was cut back by 5 bases and J by 5 bases. Germline V lookup: CDR1 MDHEN, CDR2 SYDVKM. The CDR3 has 15 amino acids.

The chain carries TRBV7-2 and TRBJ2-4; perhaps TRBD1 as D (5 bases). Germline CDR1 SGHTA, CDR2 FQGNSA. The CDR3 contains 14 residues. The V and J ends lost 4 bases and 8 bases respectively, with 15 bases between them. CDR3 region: CASSSDRVSDIQYF. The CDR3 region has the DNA TGTGCCAGCAGCTCCGACAGAGTTTCGGACATTCAGTACTTC.

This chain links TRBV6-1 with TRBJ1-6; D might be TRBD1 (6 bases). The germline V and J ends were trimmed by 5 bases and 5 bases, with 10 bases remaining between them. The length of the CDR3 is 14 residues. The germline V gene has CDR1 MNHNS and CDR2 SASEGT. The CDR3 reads CASSPRTDNSPLHF. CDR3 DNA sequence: TGTGCCAGCAGTCCTCGGACAGATAATTCACCCCTCCACTTT.

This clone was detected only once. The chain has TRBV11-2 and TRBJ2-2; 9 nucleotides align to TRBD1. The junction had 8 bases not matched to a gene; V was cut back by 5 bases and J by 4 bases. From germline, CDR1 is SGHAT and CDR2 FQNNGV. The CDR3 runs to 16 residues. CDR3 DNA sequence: TGTGCCAGCAGCCAACTACAGGGGGCGCTCACCGGGGAGCTGTTTTTT. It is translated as CASSQLQGALTGELFF.

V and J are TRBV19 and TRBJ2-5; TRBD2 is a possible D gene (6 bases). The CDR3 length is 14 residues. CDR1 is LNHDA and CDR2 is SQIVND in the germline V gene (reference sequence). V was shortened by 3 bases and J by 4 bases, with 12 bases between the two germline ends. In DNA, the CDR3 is TGTGCCAGTAGTATTGCCTTCGGGGGAGAGACCCAGTACTTC. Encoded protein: CASSIAFGGETQYF.

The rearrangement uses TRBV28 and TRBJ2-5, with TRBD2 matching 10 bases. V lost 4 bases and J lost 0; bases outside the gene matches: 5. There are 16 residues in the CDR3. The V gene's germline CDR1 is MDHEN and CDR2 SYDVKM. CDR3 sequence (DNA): TGTGCCAGCAGTTCGATGACTAGCGGGTACCAAGAGACCCAGTACTTC. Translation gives CASSSMTSGYQETQYF.

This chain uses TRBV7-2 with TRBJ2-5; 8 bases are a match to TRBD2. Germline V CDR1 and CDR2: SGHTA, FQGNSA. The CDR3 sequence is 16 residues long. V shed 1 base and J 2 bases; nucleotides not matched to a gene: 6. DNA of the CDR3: TGTGCCAGCAGCTTAGTAATGTCGGGGGGGCAAGAGACCCAGTACTTC. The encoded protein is CASSLVMSGGQETQYF.

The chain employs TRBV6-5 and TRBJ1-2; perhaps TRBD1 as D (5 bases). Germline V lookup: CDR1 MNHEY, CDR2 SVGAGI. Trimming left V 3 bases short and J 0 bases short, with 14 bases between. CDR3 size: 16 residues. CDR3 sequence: CASSYTFGHANYGYTF. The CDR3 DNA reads TGTGCCAGCAGTTATACGTTCGGACATGCTAACTATGGCTACACCTTC.

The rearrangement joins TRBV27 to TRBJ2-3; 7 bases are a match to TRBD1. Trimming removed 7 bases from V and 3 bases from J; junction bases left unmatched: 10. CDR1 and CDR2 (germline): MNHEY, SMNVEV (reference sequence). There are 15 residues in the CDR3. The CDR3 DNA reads TGTGCCAGCACCCCACAGGGGAGCGGAACAGATACGCAGTATTTT. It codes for CASTPQGSGTDTQYF.